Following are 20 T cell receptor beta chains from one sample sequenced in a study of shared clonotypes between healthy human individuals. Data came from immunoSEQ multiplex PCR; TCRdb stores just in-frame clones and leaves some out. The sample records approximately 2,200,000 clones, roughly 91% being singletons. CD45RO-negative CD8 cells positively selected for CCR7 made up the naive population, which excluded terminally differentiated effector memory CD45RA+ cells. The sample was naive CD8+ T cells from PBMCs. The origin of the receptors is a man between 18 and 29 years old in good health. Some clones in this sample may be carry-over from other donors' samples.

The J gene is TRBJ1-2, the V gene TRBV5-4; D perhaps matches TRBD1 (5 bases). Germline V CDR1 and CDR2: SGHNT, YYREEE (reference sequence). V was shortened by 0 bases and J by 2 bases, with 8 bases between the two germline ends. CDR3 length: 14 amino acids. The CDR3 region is CASSLVRGNYGYTF. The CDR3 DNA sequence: TGTGCCAGCAGCTTGGTGCGGGGGAACTATGGCTACACCTTC.

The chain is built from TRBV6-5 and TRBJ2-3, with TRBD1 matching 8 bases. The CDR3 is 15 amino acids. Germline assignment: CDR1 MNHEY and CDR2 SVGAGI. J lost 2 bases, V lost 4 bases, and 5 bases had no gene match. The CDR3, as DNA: TGTGCCAGCAGTTTCGGGACAGGACACACAGATACGCAGTATTTT. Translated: CASSFGTGHTDTQYF.

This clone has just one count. CDR3 DNA sequence: TGTGCCAGCAGCTTAGTATACAAGCAAGAGACCCAGTACTTC. Translation gives CASSLVYKQETQYF. V and J are TRBV7-9 and TRBJ2-5; D is uncertain. Trimming pared 1 base from V and 2 bases from J, leaving 8 bases between. Per the germline V gene, CDR1 is SEHNR and CDR2 is FQNEAQ (reference sequence). The CDR3 loop spans 14 amino acids.

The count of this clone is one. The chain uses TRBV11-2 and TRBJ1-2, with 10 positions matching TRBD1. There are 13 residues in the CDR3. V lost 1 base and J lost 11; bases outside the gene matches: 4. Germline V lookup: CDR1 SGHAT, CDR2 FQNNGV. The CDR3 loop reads CASSLVDRGQYTF. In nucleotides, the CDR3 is TGTGCCAGCAGCTTAGTAGACAGGGGGCAGTACACCTTC.

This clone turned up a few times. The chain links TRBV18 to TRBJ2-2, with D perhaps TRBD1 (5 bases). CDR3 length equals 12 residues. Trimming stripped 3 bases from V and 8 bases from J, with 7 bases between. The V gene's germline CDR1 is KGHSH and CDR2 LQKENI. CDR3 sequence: CASSPNRGELFF. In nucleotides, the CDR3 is TGTGCCAGCTCACCTAACAGGGGGGAGCTGTTTTTT.

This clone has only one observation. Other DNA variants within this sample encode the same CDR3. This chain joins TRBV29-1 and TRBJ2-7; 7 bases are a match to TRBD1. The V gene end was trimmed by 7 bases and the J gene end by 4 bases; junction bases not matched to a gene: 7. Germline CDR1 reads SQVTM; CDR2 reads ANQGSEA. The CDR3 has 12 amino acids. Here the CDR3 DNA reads TGCAGCGCGACAGGGAGTTGGTACGAGCAGTACTTC. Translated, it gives CSATGSWYEQYF.

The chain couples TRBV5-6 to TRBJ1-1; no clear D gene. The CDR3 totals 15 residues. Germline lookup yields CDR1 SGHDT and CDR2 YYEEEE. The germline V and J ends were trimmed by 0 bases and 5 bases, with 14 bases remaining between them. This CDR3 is CASSLASGGRTEAFF. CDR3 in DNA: TGTGCCAGCAGCTTGGCATCGGGAGGGAGGACTGAAGCTTTCTTT.

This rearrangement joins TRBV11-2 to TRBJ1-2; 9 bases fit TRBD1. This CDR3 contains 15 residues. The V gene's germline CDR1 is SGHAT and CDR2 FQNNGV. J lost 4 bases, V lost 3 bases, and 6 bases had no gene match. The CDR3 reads CASSLVKGQGYGYTF. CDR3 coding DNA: TGTGCCAGCAGCTTGGTAAAGGGACAGGGCTATGGCTACACCTTC.

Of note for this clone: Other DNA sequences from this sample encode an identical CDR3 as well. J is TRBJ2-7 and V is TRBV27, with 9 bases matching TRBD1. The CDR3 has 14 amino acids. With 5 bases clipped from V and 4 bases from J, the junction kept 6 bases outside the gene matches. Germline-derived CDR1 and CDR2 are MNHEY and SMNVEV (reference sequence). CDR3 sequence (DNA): TGTGCCAGCAGTCCCCGGGACAGGGTTTACGAGCAGTACTTC. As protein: CASSPRDRVYEQYF.

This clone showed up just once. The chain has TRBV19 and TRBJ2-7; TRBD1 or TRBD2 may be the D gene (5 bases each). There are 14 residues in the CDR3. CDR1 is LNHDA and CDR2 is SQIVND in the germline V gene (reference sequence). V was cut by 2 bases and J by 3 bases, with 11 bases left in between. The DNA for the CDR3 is TGTGCCAGTAGTATATCTGGGGGTTACTACGAGCAGTACTTC. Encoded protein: CASSISGGYYEQYF.

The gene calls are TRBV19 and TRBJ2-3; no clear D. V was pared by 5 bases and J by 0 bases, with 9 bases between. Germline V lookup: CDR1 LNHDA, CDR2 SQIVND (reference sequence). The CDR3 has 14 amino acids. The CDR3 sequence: CASSQRSSTDTQYF. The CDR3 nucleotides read TGTGCCAGTAGTCAGAGATCTAGCACAGATACGCAGTATTTT.

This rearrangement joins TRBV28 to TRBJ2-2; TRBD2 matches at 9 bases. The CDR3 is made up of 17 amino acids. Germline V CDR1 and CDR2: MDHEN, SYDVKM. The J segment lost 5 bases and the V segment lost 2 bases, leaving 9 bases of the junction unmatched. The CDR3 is CASSLPLAGVDTGELFF. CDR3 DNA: TGTGCCAGCAGTTTACCGTTAGCGGGGGTAGATACCGGGGAGCTGTTTTTT.

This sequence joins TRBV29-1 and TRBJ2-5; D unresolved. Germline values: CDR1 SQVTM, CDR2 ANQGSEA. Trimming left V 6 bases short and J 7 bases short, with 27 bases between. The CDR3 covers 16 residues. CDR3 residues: CSVPGWSDAPGWTQYF. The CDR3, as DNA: TGCAGCGTACCCGGTTGGTCAGACGCTCCGGGCTGGACCCAGTACTTC.

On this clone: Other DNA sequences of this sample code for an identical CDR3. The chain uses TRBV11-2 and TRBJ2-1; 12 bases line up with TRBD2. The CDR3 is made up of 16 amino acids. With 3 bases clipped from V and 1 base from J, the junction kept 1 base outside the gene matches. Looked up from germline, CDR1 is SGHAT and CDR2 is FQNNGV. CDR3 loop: CASSFLAGGSYNEQFF. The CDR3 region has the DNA TGTGCCAGCAGCTTTCTAGCGGGAGGGTCCTACAATGAGCAGTTCTTC.

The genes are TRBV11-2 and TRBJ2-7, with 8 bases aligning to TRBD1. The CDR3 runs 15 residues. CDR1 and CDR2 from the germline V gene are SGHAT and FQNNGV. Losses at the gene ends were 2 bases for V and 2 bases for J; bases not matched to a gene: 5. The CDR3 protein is CASSLTPGQAYEQYF. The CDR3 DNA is TGTGCCAGCAGCTTAACCCCGGGACAGGCCTACGAGCAGTACTTC.

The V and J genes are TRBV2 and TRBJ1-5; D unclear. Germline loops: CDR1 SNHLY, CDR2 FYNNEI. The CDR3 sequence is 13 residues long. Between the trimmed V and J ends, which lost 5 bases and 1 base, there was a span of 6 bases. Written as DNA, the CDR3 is TGTGCCAGCAGTCGGATAAGCAATCAGCCCCAGCATTTT. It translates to CASSRISNQPQHF.

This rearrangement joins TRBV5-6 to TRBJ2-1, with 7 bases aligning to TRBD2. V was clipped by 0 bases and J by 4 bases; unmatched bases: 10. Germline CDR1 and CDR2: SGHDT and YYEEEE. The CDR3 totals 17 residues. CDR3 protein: CASSLVLTSEGYNEQFF. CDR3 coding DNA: TGTGCCAGCAGCTTGGTTCTCACTAGCGAGGGATACAATGAGCAGTTCTTC.

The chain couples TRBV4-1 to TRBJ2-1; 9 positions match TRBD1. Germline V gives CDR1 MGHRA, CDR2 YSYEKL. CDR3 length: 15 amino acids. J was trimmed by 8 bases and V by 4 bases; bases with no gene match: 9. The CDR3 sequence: CASSPKDRGGDEQFF. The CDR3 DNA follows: TGCGCCAGCAGCCCGAAGGACAGGGGCGGGGATGAGCAGTTCTTC.

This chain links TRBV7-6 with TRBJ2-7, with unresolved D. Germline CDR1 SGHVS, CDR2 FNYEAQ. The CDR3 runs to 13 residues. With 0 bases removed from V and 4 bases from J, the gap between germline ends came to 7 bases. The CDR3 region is CASSLAELYEQYF. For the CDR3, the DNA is TGTGCCAGCAGCTTAGCTGAGTTGTACGAGCAGTACTTC. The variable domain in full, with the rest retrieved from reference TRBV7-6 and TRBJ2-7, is GAGVSQSPRYKVTKRGQDVALRCDPISGHVSLYWYRQALGQGPEFLTYFNYEAQQDKSGLPNDRFSAERPEGSISTLTIQRTEQRDSAMYRCASSLAELYEQYFGPGTRLTVT.

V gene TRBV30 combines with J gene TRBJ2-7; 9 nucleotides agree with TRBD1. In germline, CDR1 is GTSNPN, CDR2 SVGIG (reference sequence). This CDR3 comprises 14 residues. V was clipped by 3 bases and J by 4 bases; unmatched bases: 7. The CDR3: CAWSHGTGIYEQYF. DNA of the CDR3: TGTGCCTGGAGCCATGGGACAGGGATTTACGAGCAGTACTTC.